This TCR beta chain was recovered during a study of blood T cell repertoires in COVID-19. Study details: The United States, Italy and Spain were the sources of the acute and convalescent COVID-19 samples.

In its sample, this clone was seen once. Assay: immunoSEQ multiplex PCR; the TCRdb copy retains only in-frame clones and omits some. Of around 170,000 clones in the sample, 88% were seen once. Specimen: peripheral blood. The source of this sequence is a man aged 55 to 70 with acute or convalescent COVID-19.

CDR3 protein: CASGETGLGTGELFF. The CDR3 region has the DNA TGTGCCAGCGGGGAGACAGGGTTAGGCACCGGGGAGCTGTTTTTT. The rearrangement joins TRBV6-5 to TRBJ2-2, with TRBD1 matching over 7 bases. Germline values: CDR1 MNHEY, CDR2 SVGAGI. V shed 8 bases, J shed 4 bases, and the junction held 10 bases outside the gene matches. This CDR3 has 15 residues.